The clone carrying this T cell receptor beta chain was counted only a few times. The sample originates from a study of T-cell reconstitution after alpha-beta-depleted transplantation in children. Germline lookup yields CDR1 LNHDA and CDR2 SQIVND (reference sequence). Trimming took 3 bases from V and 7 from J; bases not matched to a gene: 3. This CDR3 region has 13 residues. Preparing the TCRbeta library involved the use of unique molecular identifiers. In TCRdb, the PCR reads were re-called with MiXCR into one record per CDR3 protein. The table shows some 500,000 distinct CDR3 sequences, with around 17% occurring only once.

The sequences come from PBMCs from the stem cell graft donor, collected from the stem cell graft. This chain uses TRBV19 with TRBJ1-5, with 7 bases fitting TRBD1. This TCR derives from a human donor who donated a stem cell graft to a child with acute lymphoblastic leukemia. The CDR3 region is CASSIPGQQPQHF. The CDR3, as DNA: TGTGCCAGTAGTATCCCGGGACAGCAGCCCCAGCATTTT.